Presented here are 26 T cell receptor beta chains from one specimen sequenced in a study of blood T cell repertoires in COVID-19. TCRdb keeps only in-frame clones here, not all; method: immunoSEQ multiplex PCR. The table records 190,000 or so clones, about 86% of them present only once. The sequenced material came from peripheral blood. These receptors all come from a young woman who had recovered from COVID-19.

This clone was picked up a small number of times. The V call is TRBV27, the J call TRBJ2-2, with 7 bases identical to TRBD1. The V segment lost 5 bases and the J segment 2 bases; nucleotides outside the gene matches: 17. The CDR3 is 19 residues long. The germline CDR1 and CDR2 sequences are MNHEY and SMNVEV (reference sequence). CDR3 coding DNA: TGTGCCAGCAGTCCGCCGGCCACAGGGGTACGGGGAAACACCGGGGAGCTGTTTTTT. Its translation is CASSPPATGVRGNTGELFF.

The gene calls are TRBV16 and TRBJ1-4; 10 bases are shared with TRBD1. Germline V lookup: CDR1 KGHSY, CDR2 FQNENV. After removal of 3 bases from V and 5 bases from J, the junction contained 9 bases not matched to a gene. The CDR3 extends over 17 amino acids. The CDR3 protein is CASSHLGRTGGNEKLFF. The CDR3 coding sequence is TGTGCCAGCAGCCACCTAGGAAGGACAGGGGGGAATGAAAAACTGTTTTTT.

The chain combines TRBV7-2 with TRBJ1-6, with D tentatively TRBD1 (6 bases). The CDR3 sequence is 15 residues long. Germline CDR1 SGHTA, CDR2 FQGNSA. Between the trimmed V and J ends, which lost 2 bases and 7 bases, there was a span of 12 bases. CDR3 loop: CASSLQGPTNSPLHF. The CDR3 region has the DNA TGTGCCAGCAGCTTACAGGGGCCTACAAATTCACCCCTCCACTTT.

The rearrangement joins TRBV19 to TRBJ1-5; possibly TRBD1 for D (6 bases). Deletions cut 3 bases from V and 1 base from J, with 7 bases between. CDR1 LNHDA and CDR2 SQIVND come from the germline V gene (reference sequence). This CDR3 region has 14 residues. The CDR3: CASSITGSNQPQHF. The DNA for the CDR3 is TGTGCCAGTAGTATTACAGGGAGCAATCAGCCCCAGCATTTT.

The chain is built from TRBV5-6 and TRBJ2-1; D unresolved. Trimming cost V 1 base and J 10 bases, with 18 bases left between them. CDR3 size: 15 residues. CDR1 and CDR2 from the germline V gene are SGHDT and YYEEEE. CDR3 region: CASSLSPSGIREQFF. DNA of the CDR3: TGTGCCAGCAGCTTGTCCCCCTCAGGCATCCGCGAGCAGTTCTTC. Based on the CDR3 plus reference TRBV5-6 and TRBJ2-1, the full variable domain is DAGVTQSPTHLIKTRGQQVTLRCSPKSGHDTVSWYQQALGQGPQFIFQYYEEEERQRGNFPDRFSGHQFPNYSSELNVNALLLGDSALYLCASSLSPSGIREQFFGPGTRLTVL.

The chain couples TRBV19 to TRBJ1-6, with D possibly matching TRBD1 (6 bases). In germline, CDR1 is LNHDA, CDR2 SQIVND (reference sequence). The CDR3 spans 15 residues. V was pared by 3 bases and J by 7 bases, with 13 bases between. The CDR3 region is CASSILDSKNSPLHF. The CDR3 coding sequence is TGTGCCAGTAGTATTTTGGACAGTAAGAATTCACCCCTCCACTTT.

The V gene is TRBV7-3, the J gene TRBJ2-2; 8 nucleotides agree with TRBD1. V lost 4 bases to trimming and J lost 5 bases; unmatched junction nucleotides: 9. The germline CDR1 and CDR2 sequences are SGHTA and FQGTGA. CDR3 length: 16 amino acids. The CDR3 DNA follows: TGTGCCAGCAGCTCGCAGGGGGCCGAGAGGACCGGGGAGCTGTTTTTT. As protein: CASSSQGAERTGELFF.

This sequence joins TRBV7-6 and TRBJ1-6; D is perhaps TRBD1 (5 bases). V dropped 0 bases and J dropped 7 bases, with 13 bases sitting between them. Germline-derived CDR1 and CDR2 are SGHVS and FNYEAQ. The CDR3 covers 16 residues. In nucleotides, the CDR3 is TGTGCCAGCAGCTTAGCCGGGGACGCGGGGAATTCACCCCTCCACTTT. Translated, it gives CASSLAGDAGNSPLHF. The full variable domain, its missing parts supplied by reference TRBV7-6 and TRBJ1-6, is GAGVSQSPRYKVTKRGQDVALRCDPISGHVSLYWYRQALGQGPEFLTYFNYEAQQDKSGLPNDRFSAERPEGSISTLTIQRTEQRDSAMYRCASSLAGDAGNSPLHFGNGTRLTVT.

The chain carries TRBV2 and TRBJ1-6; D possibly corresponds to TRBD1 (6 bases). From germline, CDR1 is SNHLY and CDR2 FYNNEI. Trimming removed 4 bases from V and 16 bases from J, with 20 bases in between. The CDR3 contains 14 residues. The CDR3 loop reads CASSGGHQLQLLHF. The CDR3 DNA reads TGTGCCAGCAGTGGGGGACACCAACTACAGCTACTCCACTTT.

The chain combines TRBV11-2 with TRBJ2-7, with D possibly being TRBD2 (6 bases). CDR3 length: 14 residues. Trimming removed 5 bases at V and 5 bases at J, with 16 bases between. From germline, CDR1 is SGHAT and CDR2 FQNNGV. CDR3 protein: CASSPGWGVNEQYF. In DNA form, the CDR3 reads TGTGCCAGCAGCCCAGGCTGGGGGGTGAACGAGCAGTACTTC. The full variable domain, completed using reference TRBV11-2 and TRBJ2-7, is EAGVAQSPRYKIIEKRQSVAFWCNPISGHATLYWYQQILGQGPKLLIQFQNNGVVDDSQLPKDRFSAERLKGVDSTLKIQPAKLEDSAVYLCASSPGWGVNEQYFGPGTRLTVT.

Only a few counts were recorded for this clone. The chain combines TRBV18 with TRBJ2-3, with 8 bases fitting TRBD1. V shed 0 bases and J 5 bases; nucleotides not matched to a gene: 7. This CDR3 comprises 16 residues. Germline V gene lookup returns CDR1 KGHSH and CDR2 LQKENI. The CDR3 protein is CASSPPTGQAGDTQYF. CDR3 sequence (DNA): TGTGCCAGCTCACCACCGACGGGACAGGCGGGAGATACGCAGTATTTT. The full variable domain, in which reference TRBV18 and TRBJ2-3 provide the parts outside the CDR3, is NAGVMQNPRHLVRRRGQEARLRCSPMKGHSHVYWYRQLPEEGLKFMVYLQKENIIDESGMPKERFSAEFPKEGPSILRIQQVVRGDSAAYFCASSPPTGQAGDTQYFGPGTRLTVL.

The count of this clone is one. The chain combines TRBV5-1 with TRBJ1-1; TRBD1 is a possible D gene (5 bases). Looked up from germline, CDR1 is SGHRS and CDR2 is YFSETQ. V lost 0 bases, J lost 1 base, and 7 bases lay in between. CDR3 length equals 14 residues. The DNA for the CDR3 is TGCGCCAGCAGCTTGGGGGACTCGAACACTGAAGCTTTCTTT. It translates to CASSLGDSNTEAFF.

The CDR3 nucleotides read TGTGCCAGCAGTTACGGGGGGTTAGCCAAAAACATTCAGTACTTC. Its translation: CASSYGGLAKNIQYF. J is TRBJ2-4 and V is TRBV6-2 or TRBV6-3; weak D call: TRBD2 (6 bases). The CDR3 is 15 amino acids. Trimming removed 2 bases from V and 0 bases from J, with 8 bases in between. Germline V gives CDR1 MNHEY, CDR2 SVGEGT.

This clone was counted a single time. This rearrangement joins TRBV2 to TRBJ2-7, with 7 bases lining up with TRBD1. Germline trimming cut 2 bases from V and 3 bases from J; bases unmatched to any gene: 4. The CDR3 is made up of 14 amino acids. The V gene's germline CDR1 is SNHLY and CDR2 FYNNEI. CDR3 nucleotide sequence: TGTGCCAGCAGTGAAAAGACAGGGTTCTACGAGCAGTACGTC. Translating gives CASSEKTGFYEQYV.

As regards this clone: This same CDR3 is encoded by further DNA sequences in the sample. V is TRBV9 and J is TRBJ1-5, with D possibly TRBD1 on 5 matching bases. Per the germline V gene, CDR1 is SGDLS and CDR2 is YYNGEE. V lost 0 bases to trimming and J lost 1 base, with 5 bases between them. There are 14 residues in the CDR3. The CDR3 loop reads CASSVGGSNQPQHF. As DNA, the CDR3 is TGTGCCAGCAGCGTAGGGGGCAGCAATCAGCCCCAGCATTTT. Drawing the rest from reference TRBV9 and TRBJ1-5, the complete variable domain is DSGVTQTPKHLITATGQRVTLRCSPRSGDLSVYWYQQSLDQGLQFLIQYYNGEERAKGNILERFSAQQFPDLHSELNLSSLELGDSALYFCASSVGGSNQPQHFGDGTRLSIL.

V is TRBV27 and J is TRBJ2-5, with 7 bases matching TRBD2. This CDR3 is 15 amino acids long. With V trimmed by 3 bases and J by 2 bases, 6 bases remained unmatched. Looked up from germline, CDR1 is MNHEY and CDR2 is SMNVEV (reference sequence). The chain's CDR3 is CASSLWPSGQETQYF. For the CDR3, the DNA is TGTGCCAGCAGTTTGTGGCCTAGCGGACAAGAGACCCAGTACTTC.

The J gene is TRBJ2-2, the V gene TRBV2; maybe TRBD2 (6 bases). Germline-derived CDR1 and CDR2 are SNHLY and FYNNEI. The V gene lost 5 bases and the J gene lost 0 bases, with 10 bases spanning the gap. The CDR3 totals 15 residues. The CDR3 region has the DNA TGTGCCAGCAGTAGCCTAGCGCCGAACACCGGGGAGCTGTTTTTT. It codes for CASSSLAPNTGELFF.

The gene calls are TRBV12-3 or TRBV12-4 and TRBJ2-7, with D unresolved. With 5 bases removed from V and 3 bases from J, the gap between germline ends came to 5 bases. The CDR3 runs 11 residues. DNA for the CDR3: TGTGCCAGCAGTCTTAACTACGAGCAGTACTTC. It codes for CASSLNYEQYF.

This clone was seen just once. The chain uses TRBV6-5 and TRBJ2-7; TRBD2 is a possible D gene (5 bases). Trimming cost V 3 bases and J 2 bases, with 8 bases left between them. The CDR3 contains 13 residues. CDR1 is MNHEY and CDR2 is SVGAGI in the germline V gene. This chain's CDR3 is CASSYGLPYEQYF. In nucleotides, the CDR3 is TGTGCCAGCAGTTATGGACTCCCCTACGAGCAGTACTTC.

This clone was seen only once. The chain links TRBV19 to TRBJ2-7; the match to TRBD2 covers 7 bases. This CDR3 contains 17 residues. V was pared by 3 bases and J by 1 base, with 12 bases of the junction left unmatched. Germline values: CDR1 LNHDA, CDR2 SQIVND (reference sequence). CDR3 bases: TGTGCCAGTAGTATGAGGGTGGCGGGGGTTGGATCCTACGAGCAGTACTTC. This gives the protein CASSMRVAGVGSYEQYF.

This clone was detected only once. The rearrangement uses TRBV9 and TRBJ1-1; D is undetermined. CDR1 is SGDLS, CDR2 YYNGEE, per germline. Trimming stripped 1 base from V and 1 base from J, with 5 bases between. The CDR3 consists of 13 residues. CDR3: CASSVHGNTEAFF. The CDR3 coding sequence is TGTGCCAGCAGCGTACACGGGAACACTGAAGCTTTCTTT.

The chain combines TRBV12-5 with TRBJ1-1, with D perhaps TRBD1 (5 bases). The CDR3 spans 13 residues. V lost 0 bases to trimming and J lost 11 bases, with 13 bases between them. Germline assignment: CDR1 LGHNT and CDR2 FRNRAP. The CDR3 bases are TGTGCTAGTGGTTTGGTCGGTACAGGTCAGGCTTTCTTT. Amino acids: CASGLVGTGQAFF.

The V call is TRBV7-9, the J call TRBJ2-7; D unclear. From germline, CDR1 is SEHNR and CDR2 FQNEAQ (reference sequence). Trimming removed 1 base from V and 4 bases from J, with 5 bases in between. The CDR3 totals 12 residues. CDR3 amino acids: CASSLVRYEQYF. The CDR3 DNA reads TGTGCCAGCAGCTTAGTACGGTACGAGCAGTACTTC. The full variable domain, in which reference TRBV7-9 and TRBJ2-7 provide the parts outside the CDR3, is DTGVSQNPRHKITKRGQNVTFRCDPISEHNRLYWYRQTLGQGPEFLTYFQNEAQLEKSRLLSDRFSAERPKGSFSTLEIQRTEQGDSAMYLCASSLVRYEQYFGPGTRLTVT.

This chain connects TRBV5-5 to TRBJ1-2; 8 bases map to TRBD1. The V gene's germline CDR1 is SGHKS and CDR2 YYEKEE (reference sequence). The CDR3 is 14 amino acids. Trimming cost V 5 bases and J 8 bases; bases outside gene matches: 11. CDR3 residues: CASRHPGGAEGYTF. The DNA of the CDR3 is TGTGCCAGCAGACACCCAGGGGGCGCGGAGGGCTACACCTTC.

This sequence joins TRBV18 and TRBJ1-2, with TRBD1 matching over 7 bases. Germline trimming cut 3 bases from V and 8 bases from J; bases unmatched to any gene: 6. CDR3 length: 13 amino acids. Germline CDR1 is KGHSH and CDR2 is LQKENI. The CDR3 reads CASSPTGYSGYTF. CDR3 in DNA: TGTGCCAGCTCACCGACAGGGTATAGCGGCTACACCTTC. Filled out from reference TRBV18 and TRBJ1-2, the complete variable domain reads NAGVMQNPRHLVRRRGQEARLRCSPMKGHSHVYWYRQLPEEGLKFMVYLQKENIIDESGMPKERFSAEFPKEGPSILRIQQVVRGDSAAYFCASSPTGYSGYTFGSGTRLTVV.

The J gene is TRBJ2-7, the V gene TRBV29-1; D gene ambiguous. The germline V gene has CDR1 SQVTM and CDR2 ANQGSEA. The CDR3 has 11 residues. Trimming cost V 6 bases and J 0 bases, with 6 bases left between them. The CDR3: CSVLSSYEQYF. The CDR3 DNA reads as TGCAGCGTCCTGAGCTCCTACGAGCAGTACTTC.